This T cell receptor (beta chain) was observed in a study of blood T cell repertoires in COVID-19. Overall study context: Donors in the United States, Italy and Spain gave samples during acute or convalescent COVID-19. In each case, the material was cDNA or gDNA derived from T cells, B-cell-depleted T cells, or PBMCs.

Repertoires were generated with immunoSEQ multiplex PCR, while TCRdb's copy carries only in-frame clones and drops some. The sample has fewer than 85,000 clones; around four fifths are singletons. The sequence came from a woman in her fifties or sixties with acute or convalescent COVID-19. Input material: peripheral blood.

For the CDR3, the DNA is TGTGCCAGCAGCTGGACTAGCGGGAGTTACGAGCAGTACTTC. Translated, it gives CASSWTSGSYEQYF. The chain links TRBV7-8 to TRBJ2-7; 13 nucleotides align to TRBD2. V was pared by 4 bases and J by 4 bases, with 1 base of the junction left unmatched. Germline assignment: CDR1 SGHVS and CDR2 FQNEAQ. The CDR3 extends over 14 amino acids.